The 9 T cell receptor beta chains reported below all come from one sample, sequenced in a study of blood T cell repertoires in COVID-19. Libraries were prepared by immunoSEQ multiplex PCR; TCRdb keeps only in-frame clonotypes and omits some of them. This table has approximately 260,000 clones, about 86% appearing once. Sequencing was done on a sample of peripheral blood. The origin of the receptors is a man aged 18 to 35 with active or convalescent COVID-19.

This chain uses TRBV12-5 with TRBJ2-3; 7 positions agree with TRBD2. CDR3 length equals 17 residues. Germline values: CDR1 LGHNT, CDR2 FRNRAP. The J segment lost 3 bases and the V segment lost 2 bases, leaving 11 bases of the junction unmatched. For the CDR3, the DNA is TGTGCTAGTGGTTTGCCGAGTGGGGCTAGCGGAACAGATACGCAGTATTTT. Translation gives CASGLPSGASGTDTQYF.

This clone was observed a single time. The CDR3 sequence is CASAGGGTEAFF. The CDR3 coding sequence is TGTGCCAGCGCGGGAGGAGGCACTGAAGCTTTCTTT. The J gene is TRBJ1-1, the V gene TRBV6-5; D is uncertain. The germline gives CDR1 MNHEY, CDR2 SVGAGI. V shed 8 bases and J shed 4 bases, with 11 bases lying between them. CDR3 length equals 12 residues.

This sequence joins TRBV7-9 and TRBJ1-2, with 7 nucleotides matching TRBD1. This CDR3 has 13 residues. V dropped 9 bases and J dropped 5; count of bases not matched to a gene: 9. Germline V gives CDR1 SEHNR, CDR2 FQNEAQ (reference sequence). CDR3 coding DNA: TGTGCCAGTAAAAGGGGGCCCAATTATGGCTACACCTTC. It translates to CASKRGPNYGYTF.

The chain couples TRBV18 to TRBJ1-4, with a possible D match to TRBD1 (5 bases). The CDR3 is 14 residues long. Trimming took off 3 bases at V and 4 bases at J, with 9 bases between the two ends. CDR1 and CDR2 from the germline V gene are KGHSH and LQKENI. The CDR3 loop is CASSPAQGNEKLFF. The CDR3 bases are TGTGCCAGCTCACCGGCGCAGGGTAATGAAAAACTGTTTTTT. Full variable domain (missing parts from reference TRBV18 and TRBJ1-4): NAGVMQNPRHLVRRRGQEARLRCSPMKGHSHVYWYRQLPEEGLKFMVYLQKENIIDESGMPKERFSAEFPKEGPSILRIQQVVRGDSAAYFCASSPAQGNEKLFFGSGTQLSVL.

There are a few counts of this clone. CDR3 bases: TGTGCCAGCAGCTTAGTAGTGGCGGGCACTGAAGCTTTCTTT. As protein: CASSLVVAGTEAFF. The chain joins TRBV7-2 to TRBJ1-1; no clear D. CDR1 is SGHTA, CDR2 FQGNSA, per germline. Trimming stripped 1 base from V and 4 bases from J, with 10 bases between. This CDR3 is 14 amino acids long.

V and J are TRBV28 and TRBJ2-1; D is ambiguous. V lost 3 bases and J 8 bases, leaving 8 bases between the germline ends. Germline CDR1 reads MDHEN; CDR2 reads SYDVKM. This CDR3 has 12 amino acids. This chain's CDR3 is CASSLRTDEQFF. The CDR3 nucleotides read TGTGCCAGCAGTTTGAGAACCGATGAGCAGTTCTTC. Together with reference TRBV28 and TRBJ2-1, the CDR3 gives the full variable domain: DVKVTQSSRYLVKRTGEKVFLECVQDMDHENMFWYRQDPGLGLRLIYFSYDVKMKEKGDIPEGYSVSREKKERFSLILESASTNQTSMYLCASSLRTDEQFFGPGTRLTVL.

The genes are TRBV2 and TRBJ1-5; D is perhaps TRBD1 (6 bases). The germline gives CDR1 SNHLY, CDR2 FYNNEI. This CDR3 comprises 14 residues. V lost 6 bases and J lost 6, with 15 bases in between. CDR3 DNA: TGTGCCAGCAGGGAGACAGGAACCGTTCAGCCCCAGCATTTT. This sequence encodes CASRETGTVQPQHF.

This rearrangement joins TRBV7-9 to TRBJ2-3, with 7 bases fitting TRBD2. After removal of 6 bases from V and 0 bases from J, the junction contained 15 bases not matched to a gene. CDR1 is SEHNR and CDR2 is FQNEAQ in the germline V gene (reference sequence). The CDR3 extends over 18 amino acids. The CDR3 here is CASRRGPGRDYSTDTQYF. The CDR3 region has the DNA TGTGCCAGCAGACGCGGACCAGGCCGGGACTATAGCACAGATACGCAGTATTTT.

V and J are TRBV28 and TRBJ2-5, with TRBD1 as a possible D gene (5 bases). Germline lookup yields CDR1 MDHEN and CDR2 SYDVKM. The CDR3 runs 14 residues. The V end lost 3 bases, the J end lost 5 bases, and 13 bases lay between the germline ends. CDR3 sequence (DNA): TGTGCCAGCAGTTTTTTCAGGGCTAAGGAGACCCAGTACTTC. Protein product: CASSFFRAKETQYF.